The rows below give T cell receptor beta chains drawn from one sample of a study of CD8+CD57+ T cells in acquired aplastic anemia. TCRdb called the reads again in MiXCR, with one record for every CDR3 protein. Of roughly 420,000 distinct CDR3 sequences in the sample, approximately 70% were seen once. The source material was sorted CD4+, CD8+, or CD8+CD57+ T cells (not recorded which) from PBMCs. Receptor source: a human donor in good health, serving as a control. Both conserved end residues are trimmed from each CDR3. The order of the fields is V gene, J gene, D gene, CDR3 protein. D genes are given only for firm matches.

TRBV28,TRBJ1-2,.,ASRSSVGST
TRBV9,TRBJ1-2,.,ASSFRVYDVYT
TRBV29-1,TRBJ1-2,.,SVEAHNSGNT
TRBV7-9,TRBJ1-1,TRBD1,ASSPGQGRDAGYF
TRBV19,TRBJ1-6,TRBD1,ASRSGGNSPLH
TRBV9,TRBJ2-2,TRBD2,ASSPPWEGSGETGELF
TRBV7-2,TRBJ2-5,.,ASSLSALQTSY
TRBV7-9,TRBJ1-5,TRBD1,ASSPGQGTALKLQH
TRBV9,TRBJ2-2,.,ASSQQSPGGLF
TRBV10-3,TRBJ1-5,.,ATRTANQPQH